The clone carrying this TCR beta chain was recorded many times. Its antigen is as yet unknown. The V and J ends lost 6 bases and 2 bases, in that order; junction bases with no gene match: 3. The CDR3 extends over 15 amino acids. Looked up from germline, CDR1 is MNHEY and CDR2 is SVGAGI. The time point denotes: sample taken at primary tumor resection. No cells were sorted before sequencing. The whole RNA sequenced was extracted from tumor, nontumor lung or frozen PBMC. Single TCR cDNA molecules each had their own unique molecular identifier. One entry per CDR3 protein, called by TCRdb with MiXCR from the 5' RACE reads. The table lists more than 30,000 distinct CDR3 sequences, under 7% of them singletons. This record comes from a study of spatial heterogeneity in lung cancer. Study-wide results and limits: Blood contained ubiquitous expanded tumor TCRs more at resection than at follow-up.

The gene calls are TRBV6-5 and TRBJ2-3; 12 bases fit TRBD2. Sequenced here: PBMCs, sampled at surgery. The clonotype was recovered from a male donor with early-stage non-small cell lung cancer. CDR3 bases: TGTGCCAGCAGGCGACTAGCGGGGGTCACAGATACGCAGTATTTT. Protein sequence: CASRRLAGVTDTQYF.